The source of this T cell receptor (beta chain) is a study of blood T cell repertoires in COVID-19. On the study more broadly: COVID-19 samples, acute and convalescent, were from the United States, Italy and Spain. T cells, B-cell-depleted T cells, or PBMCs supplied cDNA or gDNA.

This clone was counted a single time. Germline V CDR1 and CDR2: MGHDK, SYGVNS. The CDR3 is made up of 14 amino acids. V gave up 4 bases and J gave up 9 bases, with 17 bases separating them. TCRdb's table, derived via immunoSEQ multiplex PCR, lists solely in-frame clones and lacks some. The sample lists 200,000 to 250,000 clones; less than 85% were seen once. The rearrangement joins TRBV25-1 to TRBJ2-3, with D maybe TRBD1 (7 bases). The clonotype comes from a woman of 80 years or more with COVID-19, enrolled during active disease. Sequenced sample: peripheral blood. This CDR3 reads CASSVPGGRGTQYF. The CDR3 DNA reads TGTGCCAGCAGTGTTCCAGGGGGGCGTGGCACGCAGTATTTT.